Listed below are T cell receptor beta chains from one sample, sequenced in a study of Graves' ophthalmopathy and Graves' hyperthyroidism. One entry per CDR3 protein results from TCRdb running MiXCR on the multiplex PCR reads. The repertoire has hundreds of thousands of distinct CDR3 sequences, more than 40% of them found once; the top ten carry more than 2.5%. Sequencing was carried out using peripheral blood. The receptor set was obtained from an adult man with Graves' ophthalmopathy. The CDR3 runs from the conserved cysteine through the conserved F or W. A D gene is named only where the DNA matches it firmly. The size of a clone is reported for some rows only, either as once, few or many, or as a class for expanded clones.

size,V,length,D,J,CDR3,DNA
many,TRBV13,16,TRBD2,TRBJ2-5,CASSFASGAGLQTQYF,TGTGCCAGCAGCTTCGCTAGCGGGGCAGGCTTGCAGACCCAGTACTTC
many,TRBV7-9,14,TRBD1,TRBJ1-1,CASSLTRGGTEAFF,TGTGCCAGCAGCTTAACCAGGGGGGGCACTGAAGCTTTCTTT
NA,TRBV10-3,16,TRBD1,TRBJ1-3,CAISSYRGSSGNTIYF,TGTGCCATCAGTAGCTACAGGGGTTCCTCTGGAAACACCATATATTTT
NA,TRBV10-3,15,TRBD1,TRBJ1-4,CASSYSGQGGEKLFF,TGTGCCAGCAGTTACTCCGGACAGGGAGGCGAAAAACTGTTTTTT
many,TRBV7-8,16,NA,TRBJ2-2,CASSHRDKVNTGELFF,TGTGCCAGCAGTCACCGGGACAAGGTCAACACCGGGGAGCTGTTTTTT
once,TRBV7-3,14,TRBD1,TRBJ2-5,CASSVLGQQETQYF,TGTGCCAGCAGCGTTCTGGGACAGCAAGAGACCCAGTACTTC
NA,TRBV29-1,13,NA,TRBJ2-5,CSVDRTVGETQYF,TGCAGCGTCGACCGGACAGTGGGGGAGACCCAGTACTTC
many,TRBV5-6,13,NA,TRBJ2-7,CASSLRTSYEQYF,TGTGCCAGCAGCCTCAGAACGAGCTACGAGCAGTACTTC
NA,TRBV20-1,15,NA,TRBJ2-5,CSASVAIQGGQPQYF,TGCAGTGCTAGTGTGGCCATACAGGGGGGGCAGCCCCAGTACTTC
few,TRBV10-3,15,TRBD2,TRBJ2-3,CAISEGLAGADTQYF,TGTGCCATCAGTGAGGGACTAGCGGGAGCGGATACGCAGTATTTT
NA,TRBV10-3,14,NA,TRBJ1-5,CASRVQGINQPQHF,TGTGCCAGCAGGGTACAGGGAATCAATCAGCCCCAGCATTTT
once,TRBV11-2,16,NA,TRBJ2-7,CASSQERGRGAYEQYF,TGTGCCAGCAGCCAGGAGAGGGGCAGGGGGGCCTACGAGCAGTACTTC
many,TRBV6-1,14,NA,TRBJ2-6,CASSEQVGANVLTF,TGTGCCAGCAGTGAACAGGTTGGGGCCAACGTCCTGACTTTC
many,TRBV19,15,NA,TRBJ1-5,CASSIRGGSNQPQHF,TGTGCCAGTAGTATCAGGGGTGGCAGCAATCAGCCCCAGCATTTT
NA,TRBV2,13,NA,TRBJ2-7,CASSQPGIYEQYF,TGTGCCAGCAGCCAGCCAGGGATTTACGAGCAGTACTTC
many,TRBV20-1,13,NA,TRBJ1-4,CSAREGPNEKLFF,TGCAGTGCTAGGGAGGGGCCTAATGAAAAACTGTTTTTT
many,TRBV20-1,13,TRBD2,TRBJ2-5,CSATSGGQETQYF,TGCAGTGCTACTAGCGGGGGACAAGAGACCCAGTACTTC
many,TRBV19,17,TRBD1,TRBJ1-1,CASSGDRGVALDTEAFF,TGTGCCAGTAGTGGAGACAGGGGAGTTGCCTTGGACACTGAAGCTTTCTTT
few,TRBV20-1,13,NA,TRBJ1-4,CSARRDINEKLFF,TGCAGTGCTAGAAGGGACATTAATGAAAAACTGTTTTTT
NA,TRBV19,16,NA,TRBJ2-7,CASSILTGARHYEQYF,TGTGCCAGTAGTATTCTAACAGGCGCCAGGCACTACGAGCAGTACTTC
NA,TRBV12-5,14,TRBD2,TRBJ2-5,CARSRGTSVETQYF,TGTGCTAGGAGCCGAGGGACTAGCGTAGAGACCCAGTACTTC
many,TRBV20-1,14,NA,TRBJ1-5,CSAAPPMGDQPQHF,TGCAGTGCCGCCCCCCCAATGGGCGATCAGCCCCAGCATTTT
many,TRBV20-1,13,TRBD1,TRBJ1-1,CSATGQGKTEAFF,TGCAGTGCTACCGGACAGGGAAAGACTGAAGCTTTCTTT
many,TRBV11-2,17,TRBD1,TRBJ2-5,CASSLDVGTGGWETQYF,TGTGCCAGCAGCTTAGACGTTGGGACAGGGGGCTGGGAGACCCAGTACTTC
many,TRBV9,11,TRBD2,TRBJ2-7,CASSGGGEQYF,TGTGCCAGCAGCGGGGGGGGGGAGCAGTACTTC
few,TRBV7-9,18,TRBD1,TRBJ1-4,CASSLGFGQGAVSEKLFF,TGTGCCAGCAGCTTGGGGTTCGGTCAGGGGGCGGTGAGTGAAAAACTGTTTTTT
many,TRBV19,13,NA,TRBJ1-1,CASRSTAITGSFF,TGTGCCAGTAGATCTACAGCGATCACGGGGTCTTTCTTT
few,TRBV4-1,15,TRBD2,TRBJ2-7,CASNRDPSGRHEQYF,TGCGCCAGCAACCGAGACCCTAGCGGGAGACACGAGCAGTACTTC
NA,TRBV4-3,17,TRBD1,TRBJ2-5,CASSHKGTGGNKETQYF,TGCGCCAGCAGCCACAAGGGGACAGGAGGAAATAAAGAGACCCAGTACTTC
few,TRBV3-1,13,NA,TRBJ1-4,CASSQDTNEKLFF,TGTGCCAGCAGCCAAGACACTAATGAAAAACTGTTTTTT
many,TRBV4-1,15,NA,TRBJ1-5,CASIGSQHSNQPQHF,TGCGCCAGCATTGGGTCACAGCATAGCAATCAGCCCCAGCATTTT
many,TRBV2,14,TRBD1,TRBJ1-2,CASSKDRGDYGYTF,TGTGCCAGCAGCAAGGACAGGGGTGACTATGGCTACACCTTC
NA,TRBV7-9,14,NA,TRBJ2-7,CASSSDTQPYEQYF,TGTGCCAGCAGCTCGGACACTCAGCCCTACGAGCAGTACTTC
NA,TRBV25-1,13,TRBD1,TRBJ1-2,CASSPTGVHGYTF,TGTGCCAGCAGTCCGACAGGGGTCCATGGCTACACCTTC
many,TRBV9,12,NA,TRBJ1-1,CASSAGGASAFF,TGTGCCAGCAGCGCCGGGGGGGCGTCGGCTTTCTTT
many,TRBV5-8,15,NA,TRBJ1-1,CASSRFSRTASEAFF,TGTGCCAGCAGCCGGTTCTCTAGGACAGCAAGTGAAGCTTTCTTT
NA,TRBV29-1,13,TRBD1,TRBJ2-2,CSARTGRSGELFF,TGCAGCGCCCGGACAGGACGCTCCGGGGAGCTGTTTTTT
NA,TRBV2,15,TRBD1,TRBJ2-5,CASSEAGQVNQPQYF,TGTGCCAGCAGTGAAGCGGGACAGGTCAATCAGCCCCAGTACTTC
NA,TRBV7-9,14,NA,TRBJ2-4,CASSFGGGQEKLYF,TGTGCCAGCAGCTTTGGCGGGGGCCAGGAAAAACTGTACTTC
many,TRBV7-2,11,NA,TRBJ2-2,CASSPSQSLFF,TGTGCCAGCAGCCCATCACAATCTCTGTTTTTT
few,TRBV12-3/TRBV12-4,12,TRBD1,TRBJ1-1,CASSPWTGEAFF,TGTGCCAGCAGTCCTTGGACAGGAGAAGCTTTCTTT
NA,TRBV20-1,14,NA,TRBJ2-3,CSASGVESTDTQYF,TGCAGTGCTAGCGGGGTGGAGAGCACAGATACGCAGTATTTT
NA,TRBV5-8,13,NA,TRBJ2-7,CASSTGQIYEQYF,TGTGCCAGCAGCACCGGACAGATCTACGAGCAGTACTTC
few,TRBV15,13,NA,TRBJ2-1,CATSRGKGTEQFF,TGTGCCACCAGCAGAGGGAAAGGGACTGAGCAGTTCTTC
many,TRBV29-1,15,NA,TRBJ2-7,CSVEDRSGVSYEQYF,TGCAGCGTTGAAGATCGGTCAGGGGTGAGCTACGAGCAGTACTTC
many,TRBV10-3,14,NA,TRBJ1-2,CAIREAQEAGGYTF,TGTGCCATCAGGGAAGCTCAGGAGGCGGGCGGCTACACCTTC
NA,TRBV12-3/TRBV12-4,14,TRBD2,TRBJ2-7,CASKPLAGGEEQYF,TGTGCCAGCAAACCCCTAGCGGGAGGGGAAGAGCAGTACTTC
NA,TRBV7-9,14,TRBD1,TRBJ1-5,CAGSPTGGSQPQHF,TGTGCCGGCAGCCCTACAGGGGGCAGTCAGCCCCAGCATTTT
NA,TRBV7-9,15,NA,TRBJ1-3,CASSTSRGSGNTIYF,TGTGCCAGCAGCACGAGCAGGGGATCTGGAAACACCATATATTTT
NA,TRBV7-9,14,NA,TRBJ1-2,CASSSQGRGSGYTF,TGTGCCAGCAGCAGCCAAGGACGAGGCTCTGGCTACACCTTC
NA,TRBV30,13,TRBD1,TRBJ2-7,CAWTRQGRSEQYF,TGTGCCTGGACCCGACAGGGTAGGAGCGAGCAGTACTTC
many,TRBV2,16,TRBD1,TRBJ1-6,CASTTLRTGWGSPLHF,TGTGCCAGCACCACACTCCGGACAGGGTGGGGTTCACCCCTCCACTTT
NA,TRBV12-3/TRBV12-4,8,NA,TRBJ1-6,CASSLVQF,TGTGCCAGCAGTTTGGTGCAGTTT
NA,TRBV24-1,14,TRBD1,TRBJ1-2,CATSDLGTGDGYTF,TGTGCCACCAGTGATTTAGGGACAGGGGACGGCTACACCTTC
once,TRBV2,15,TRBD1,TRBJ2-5,CASGQGAQETQALYF,TGTGCCAGCGGACAGGGGGCCCAAGAGACCCAGGCTTTATACTTC